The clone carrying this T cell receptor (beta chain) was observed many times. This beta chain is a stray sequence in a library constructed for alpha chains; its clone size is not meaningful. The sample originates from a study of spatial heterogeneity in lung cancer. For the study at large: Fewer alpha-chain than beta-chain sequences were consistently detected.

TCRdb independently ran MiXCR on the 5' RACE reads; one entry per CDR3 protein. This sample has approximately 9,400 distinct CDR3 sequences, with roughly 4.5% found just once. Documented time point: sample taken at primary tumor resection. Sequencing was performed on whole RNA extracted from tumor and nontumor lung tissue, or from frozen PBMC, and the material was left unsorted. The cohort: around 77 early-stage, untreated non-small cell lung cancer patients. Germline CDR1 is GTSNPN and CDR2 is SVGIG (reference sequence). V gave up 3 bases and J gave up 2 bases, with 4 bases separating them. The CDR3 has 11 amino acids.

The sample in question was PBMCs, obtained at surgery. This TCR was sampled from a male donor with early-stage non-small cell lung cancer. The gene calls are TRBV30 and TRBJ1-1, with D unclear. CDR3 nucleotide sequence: TGTGCCTGGAGCATTAACACTGAAGCTTTCTTT. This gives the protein CAWSINTEAFF. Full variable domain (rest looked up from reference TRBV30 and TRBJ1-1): SQTIHQWPATLVQPVGSPLSLECTVEGTSNPNLYWYRQAAGRGLQLLFYSVGIGQISSEVPQNLSASRPQDRQFILSSKKLLLSDSGFYLCAWSINTEAFFGQGTRLTVV.